Presented here are 12 T cell receptor beta chains from one specimen sequenced in a study of response to subunit inactivated influenza vaccine. TCRdb fed the RT-PCR reads into MiXCR, producing one record per CDR3 protein. The top ten hold roughly 10% of the sample, which has about 800,000 distinct CDR3 sequences, roughly 20% seen once. Here the sequenced sample was PBMCs from blood, taken roughly 5 days after vaccination. These receptors were collected from a middle-aged man who received an inactivated influenza vaccine.

The rearrangement joins TRBV4-1 to TRBJ2-2; no clear D. The CDR3 loop spans 15 amino acids. V was trimmed by 4 bases and J by 5 bases, leaving 14 bases between them. Germline V gives CDR1 MGHRA, CDR2 YSYEKL. CDR3 sequence: CASSPRHTWTGELFF. In DNA form, the CDR3 reads TGCGCCAGCAGCCCGCGGCACACATGGACCGGGGAGCTGTTTTTT.

The V gene is TRBV28, the J gene TRBJ2-5; TRBD1 matches 8 bases. The CDR3 sequence is 15 residues long. Germline V gene lookup returns CDR1 MDHEN and CDR2 SYDVKM. V gave up 6 bases and J gave up 4 bases; unmatched junction bases: 10. The CDR3 DNA sequence: TGTGCCAGCAGCCCCGGACAGGGACTCCCAGAGACCCAGTACTTC. Translating it yields CASSPGQGLPETQYF.

The V call is TRBV28, the J call TRBJ1-3; D unresolved. Germline values: CDR1 MDHEN, CDR2 SYDVKM. V lost 10 bases and J 1 base, leaving 5 bases between the germline ends. The length of the CDR3 is 11 residues. Here the CDR3 reads CATISGNTIYF. CDR3 nucleotides: TGTGCCACCATATCTGGAAACACCATATATTTT.

V usage is TRBV20-1 and J usage is TRBJ1-2, with D perhaps TRBD1 (5 bases). Looked up from germline, CDR1 is DFQATT and CDR2 is SNEGSKA (reference sequence). With 3 bases removed from V and 7 bases from J, the gap between germline ends came to 12 bases. The CDR3 is made up of 12 amino acids. The CDR3 DNA follows: TGCAGTGCTAGGGGGCGCGGGACTGGCTACACCTTC. Its translation is CSARGRGTGYTF.

The chain uses TRBV10-3 and TRBJ1-3; maybe TRBD1 (5 bases). Trimming cost V 9 bases and J 0 bases, with 9 bases left between them. There are 13 residues in the CDR3. Germline lookup yields CDR1 ENHRY and CDR2 SYGVKD. CDR3 in amino acids: CAMSTVSGNTIYF. The CDR3 nucleotides are TGTGCCATGTCGACAGTCTCTGGAAACACCATATATTTT.

In its sample, this clonotype was seen many times. The chain has TRBV20-1 and TRBJ2-7; perhaps TRBD2 as D (6 bases). CDR3 length: 14 residues. Germline CDR1 and CDR2: DFQATT and SNEGSKA (reference sequence). With 0 bases removed from V and 3 bases from J, the gap between germline ends came to 12 bases. The CDR3 is CSARDLRGSYEQYF. The CDR3 DNA follows: TGCAGTGCTAGAGATCTTCGGGGGAGCTACGAGCAGTACTTC.

This clonotype was counted between two and nine times. The chain recombines TRBV7-3 with TRBJ2-2; unclear D gene. Germline V gene lookup returns CDR1 SGHTA and CDR2 FQGTGA. The CDR3 is 16 residues long. V lost 1 base to trimming and J lost 2 bases, with 11 bases between them. CDR3 coding DNA: TGTGCCAGCAGCTTAAACGTGGCCTCTAACACCGGGGAGCTGTTTTTT. It is translated as CASSLNVASNTGELFF.

The sample holds a few counts of this clonotype. V is TRBV20-1 and J is TRBJ1-5; 11 nucleotides line up with TRBD1. Germline-derived CDR1 and CDR2 are DFQATT and SNEGSKA (reference sequence). After removal of 0 bases from V and 7 bases from J, the junction contained 5 bases not matched to a gene. The CDR3 spans 15 residues. The CDR3 spells CSARDPGTGGQPQHF. CDR3 sequence (DNA): TGCAGTGCTAGAGATCCCGGGACAGGGGGGCAGCCCCAGCATTTT.

V is TRBV5-6 and J is TRBJ1-2; the D gene is possibly TRBD1 (5 bases). CDR1 is SGHDT and CDR2 is YYEEEE in the germline V gene. CDR3 length: 17 residues. V was cut by 6 bases and J by 0 bases, with 21 bases left in between. CDR3 bases: TGTGCCAGCACCAAATTTGGGGGAGAGTTATCTAACTATGGCTACACCTTC. This encodes CASTKFGGELSNYGYTF.

This clonotype was recorded a few times. This rearrangement joins TRBV20-1 to TRBJ2-5, with a weak D call TRBD1 (5 bases). From germline, CDR1 is DFQATT and CDR2 SNEGSKA (reference sequence). Deletions cut 4 bases from V and 0 bases from J, with 9 bases between. The CDR3 is 13 amino acids. The CDR3 DNA follows: TGCAGTGCTACAGGGTTCAACCAAGAGACCCAGTACTTC. The encoded protein is CSATGFNQETQYF.

This chain joins TRBV24-1 and TRBJ2-3; perhaps D is TRBD1 or TRBD2 (6 bases each). Germline V gene data show CDR1 as KGHDR and CDR2 as SFDVKD. V was trimmed by 9 bases and J by 1 base, leaving 10 bases between them. This CDR3 contains 13 residues. The CDR3 loop reads CATGGHGTDTQYF. The CDR3 coding sequence is TGTGCCACCGGGGGGCACGGCACAGATACGCAGTATTTT.

A few counts support this clonotype. The chain links TRBV4-3 to TRBJ2-2; the D is unclear. Germline V CDR1 and CDR2: LGHNA, YSLEER. Deletions cut 0 bases from V and 10 bases from J, with 9 bases between. The CDR3 has 13 amino acids. The CDR3 DNA reads as TGCGCCAGCAGCCAAGACCGGACGCAGGAGCTGTTTTTT. It translates to CASSQDRTQELFF.